This T cell receptor (beta chain) was sequenced during a study of blood T cell repertoires in COVID-19. Sequenced by immunoSEQ multiplex PCR; TCRdb stores in-frame clones only, minus some. The sample yields some 100,000 clones, about 91% seen once. This TCR was sampled from a human donor with active COVID-19. The donor label of this sample is uncertain. Sequencing was done on a sample of peripheral blood.

In nucleotides, the CDR3 is TGTGCCAGCAGCCGCCGGGAGGGGACCAGGGACGAGCAGTACTTC. It yields the protein CASSRREGTRDEQYF. This chain uses TRBV7-9 with TRBJ2-7; 8 positions match TRBD2. The germline CDR1 and CDR2 sequences are SEHNR and FQNEAQ (reference sequence). This CDR3 has 15 residues. The V and J ends lost 5 bases and 5 bases, in that order; junction bases with no gene match: 11.